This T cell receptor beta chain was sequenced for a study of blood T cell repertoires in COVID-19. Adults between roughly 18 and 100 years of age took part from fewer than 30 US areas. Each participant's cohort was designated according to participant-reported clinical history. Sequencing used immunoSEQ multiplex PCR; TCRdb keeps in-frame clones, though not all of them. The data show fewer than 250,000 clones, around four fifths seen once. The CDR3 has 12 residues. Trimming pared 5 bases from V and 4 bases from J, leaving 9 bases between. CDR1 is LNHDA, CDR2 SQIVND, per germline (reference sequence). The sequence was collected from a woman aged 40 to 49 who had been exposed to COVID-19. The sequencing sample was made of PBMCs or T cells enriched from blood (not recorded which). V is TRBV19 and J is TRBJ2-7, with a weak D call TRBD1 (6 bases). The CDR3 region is CASSVQGYEQYF. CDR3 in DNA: TGTGCCAGTAGTGTCCAGGGGTACGAGCAGTACTTC.